Each of the 27 T cell receptor beta chains below was sequenced from the same sample in a study of cytomegalovirus exposure and HLA in healthy donors (dated 2017 in TCRdb). The receptor library was made with the immunoSEQ multiplex PCR assay. The table was pulled from immuneACCESS by TCRdb, which kept in-frame rearrangements only. Such tables lose some clones; where checked, under half of the loss comes from unresolved V genes, and the rest has no known cause. For this sample the table gives 120,000 or so clones, of which nearly 90% were detected only once. The ten biggest clones cover 0.95% to 1.3% of the sample. The sequencing sample was made of PBMCs. These receptors were collected from a woman under 30 in good health and CMV-seronegative.

The V call is TRBV5-6, the J call TRBJ2-6; 8 positions agree with TRBD1. V was clipped by 5 bases and J by 3 bases; unmatched bases: 4. The germline gives CDR1 SGHDT, CDR2 YYEEEE. The CDR3 runs to 15 residues. Here the CDR3 reads CASRTGVGGANVLTF. CDR3 bases: TGTGCCAGCAGGACAGGGGTAGGTGGGGCCAACGTCCTGACTTTC.

The chain employs TRBV6-6 and TRBJ2-2; possibly TRBD1 for D (6 bases). The V gene's germline CDR1 is MNHNY and CDR2 SVGAGI (reference sequence). The CDR3 spans 14 residues. With 5 bases removed from V and 7 bases from J, the gap between germline ends came to 14 bases. The CDR3 DNA reads as TGTGCCAGCAGTCTTTCTGGACAGAGCGGGGAGCTGTTTTTT. It translates to CASSLSGQSGELFF.

For the CDR3, the DNA is TGTGCCTGGAGTGGACAGGGATTGGGAGCTTTCTTT. Translating it yields CAWSGQGLGAFF. The chain joins TRBV30 to TRBJ1-1; 7 bases fit TRBD1. Germline trimming cut 1 base from V and 10 bases from J; bases unmatched to any gene: 6. CDR3 length equals 12 residues. The germline V gene encodes CDR1 GTSNPN and CDR2 SVGIG (reference sequence).

This sequence joins TRBV1 and TRBJ1-5; the table assigns TRBD1, which was not confirmed against the DNA. TRBV1 is designated a pseudogene. The CDR3 spans 20 residues. The CDR3 nucleotides are TGCACCAGCAGCCAAGTATCGCGGGGACAGGGGGACGAGTTCAATCAGCCCCAGCATTTT. Residues: CTSSQVSRGQGDEFNQPQHF.

The chain uses TRBV9 and TRBJ2-3, with 12 bases that match TRBD2. V lost 6 bases and J lost 3; bases outside the gene matches: 5. The CDR3 extends over 15 amino acids. The germline V gene has CDR1 SGDLS and CDR2 YYNGEE. CDR3 sequence reads: CASKTSGSFTDTQYF. CDR3 DNA: TGTGCCAGCAAGACTAGCGGGAGTTTTACAGATACGCAGTATTTT.

This clone was found once. This chain uses TRBV28 with TRBJ2-7; 11 positions match TRBD2. V shed 9 bases, J shed 3 bases, and the junction held 10 bases outside the gene matches. The CDR3 totals 15 residues. Germline loops: CDR1 MDHEN, CDR2 SYDVKM. CDR3 bases: TGTGCCAGTCGGACGGGGACTAGCGGACGCTACGAGCAGTACTTC. Translation: CASRTGTSGRYEQYF.

The chain combines TRBV6-1 with TRBJ1-2, with D possibly TRBD1 on 5 matching bases. Between the trimmed V and J ends, which lost 2 bases and 0 bases, there was a span of 16 bases. Looked up from germline, CDR1 is MNHNS and CDR2 is SASEGT. The CDR3 consists of 17 residues. The chain's CDR3 is CASSEPTARNANYGYTF. For the CDR3, the DNA is TGTGCCAGCAGTGAACCGACAGCTCGGAACGCTAACTATGGCTACACCTTC.

The chain is built from TRBV7-9 and TRBJ1-5; D is unresolved. With 5 bases removed from V and 3 bases from J, the gap between germline ends came to 14 bases. This CDR3 has 15 amino acids. The germline V gene encodes CDR1 SEHNR and CDR2 FQNEAQ (reference sequence). This CDR3 is CASSQDGGPNQPQHF. CDR3 DNA: TGTGCCAGCAGCCAGGACGGAGGTCCCAATCAGCCCCAGCATTTT. Combining the CDR3 with reference TRBV7-9 and TRBJ1-5 gives the whole variable domain DTGVSQNPRHKITKRGQNVTFRCDPISEHNRLYWYRQTLGQGPEFLTYFQNEAQLEKSRLLSDRFSAERPKGSFSTLEIQRTEQGDSAMYLCASSQDGGPNQPQHFGDGTRLSIL.

The V gene is TRBV4-1, the J gene TRBJ2-2; 8 nucleotides agree with TRBD2. CDR1 is MGHRA, CDR2 YSYEKL, per germline. Trimming at V came to 4 bases and at J to 3 bases, leaving 1 base not matched to a gene. The CDR3 spans 14 residues. CDR3 sequence: CASSLAGHTGELFF. In DNA form, the CDR3 reads TGCGCCAGCAGCCTAGCGGGGCACACCGGGGAGCTGTTTTTT.

This clone was observed once. The chain uses TRBV4-1 and TRBJ2-2; 7 positions match TRBD1. CDR3 length equals 16 residues. Germline assignment: CDR1 MGHRA and CDR2 YSYEKL. Germline trimming cut 0 bases from V and 3 bases from J; bases unmatched to any gene: 4. CDR3 in DNA: TGCGCCAGCAGCCAAGAGATGACAGGGTACACCGGGGAGCTGTTTTTT. Amino acid sequence: CASSQEMTGYTGELFF.

The rearrangement joins TRBV28 to TRBJ1-1; 7 bases match TRBD1. CDR3 size: 14 residues. V gave up 4 bases and J gave up 2 bases; unmatched junction bases: 4. Germline CDR1 is MDHEN and CDR2 is SYDVKM. CDR3 in amino acids: CASSSWTGNTEAFF. The DNA for the CDR3 is TGTGCCAGCAGTTCCTGGACAGGCAACACTGAAGCTTTCTTT.

This clone appeared a few times. Here the CDR3 reads CASSPRLYEQYF. CDR3 in DNA: TGTGCCAGCTCACCGCGGCTCTACGAGCAGTACTTC. The genes are TRBV18 and TRBJ2-7; D is ambiguous. With 3 bases removed from V and 3 bases from J, the gap between germline ends came to 6 bases. Per the germline V gene, CDR1 is KGHSH and CDR2 is LQKENI. The CDR3 consists of 12 residues.

This clone appeared a few times. The chain uses TRBV5-5 and TRBJ2-7, with D possibly matching TRBD2 (6 bases). CDR3 size: 14 residues. Germline loops: CDR1 SGHKS, CDR2 YYEKEE (reference sequence). V was trimmed by 4 bases and J by 1 base, leaving 12 bases between them. CDR3 sequence reads: CASSTLGGSYEQYV. The CDR3 DNA follows: TGTGCCAGCAGCACCCTGGGGGGTTCCTACGAGCAGTACGTC.

J is TRBJ2-5 and V is TRBV5-6, with TRBD1 identical over 7 bases. CDR1 is SGHDT, CDR2 YYEEEE, per germline. V gave up 0 bases and J gave up 3 bases; unmatched junction bases: 8. The length of the CDR3 is 16 residues. The CDR3 DNA reads TGTGCCAGCAGCTTGGACGTAGCCGGGACAGAAGAGACCCAGTACTTC. Translation gives CASSLDVAGTEETQYF. Together with reference TRBV5-6 and TRBJ2-5, the CDR3 gives the full variable domain: DAGVTQSPTHLIKTRGQQVTLRCSPKSGHDTVSWYQQALGQGPQFIFQYYEEEERQRGNFPDRFSGHQFPNYSSELNVNALLLGDSALYLCASSLDVAGTEETQYFGPGTRLLVL.

V gene TRBV29-1 combines with J gene TRBJ1-3, with D hard to call. Germline values: CDR1 SQVTM, CDR2 ANQGSEA. V was cut by 0 bases and J by 1 base, with 16 bases left in between. The CDR3 consists of 17 residues. The DNA for the CDR3 is TGCAGCGTTGAAGATCCCGCGGAGCTTCTGTCTGGAAACACCATATATTTT. Residues: CSVEDPAELLSGNTIYF. Full variable domain (outside the CDR3, taken from reference TRBV29-1 and TRBJ1-3): SAVISQKPSRDICQRGTSLTIQCQVDSQVTMMFWYRQQPGQSLTLIATANQGSEATYESGFVIDKFPISRPNLTFSTLTVSNMSPEDSSIYLCSVEDPAELLSGNTIYFGEGSWLTVV.

Details on this clone: At one boundary the junction diverges from the germline segment, which might be a read error. The rearrangement uses TRBV28 and TRBJ2-3; D uncertain. This CDR3 is 9 amino acids long. CDR1 and CDR2 from the germline V gene are MDHEN and SYDVKM. CDR3 sequence: CASTYTQYF. CDR3 sequence (DNA): TGTGCCAGCACATATACGCAGTATTTT.

The table lists this clone with a few counts. The chain uses TRBV4-1 and TRBJ2-7, with D tentatively TRBD1 (6 bases). V was trimmed by 3 bases and J by 5 bases, leaving 8 bases between them. The CDR3 length is 12 residues. Germline CDR1 and CDR2: MGHRA and YSYEKL. The CDR3 is CASSQPGDEQYV. Written as DNA, the CDR3 is TGCGCCAGCAGCCAGCCAGGGGACGAGCAGTACGTC.

The chain uses TRBV19 and TRBJ1-2; maybe TRBD1 (6 bases). The CDR3 totals 13 residues. The V gene's germline CDR1 is LNHDA and CDR2 SQIVND (reference sequence). Trimming pared 10 bases from V and 3 bases from J, leaving 15 bases between. In nucleotides, the CDR3 is TGTGCCACCATGGGCGGACAGTACTATGGCTACACCTTC. Its translation is CATMGGQYYGYTF.

The chain is built from TRBV5-1 and TRBJ1-2; 7 bases align to TRBD1. CDR1 and CDR2 from the germline V gene are SGHRS and YFSETQ. The CDR3 has 15 residues. The J segment lost 6 bases and the V segment lost 1 base, leaving 9 bases of the junction unmatched. The CDR3 spells CASSLSGTETNGYTF. The CDR3 nucleotides are TGCGCCAGCAGCTTGTCAGGGACAGAAACCAATGGCTACACCTTC.

The J gene is TRBJ2-7, the V gene TRBV6-5; tentatively, D is TRBD1 (6 bases). The CDR3 spans 13 residues. V was shortened by 9 bases and J by 6 bases, with 18 bases between the two germline ends. CDR1 is MNHEY and CDR2 is SVGAGI in the germline V gene. This CDR3 is CASQGQSFVEQYF. CDR3 nucleotides: TGTGCCAGTCAGGGGCAAAGCTTCGTCGAGCAGTACTTC.

The chain is built from TRBV2 and TRBJ1-1; possible D gene TRBD1, 5 bases. The germline V and J ends were trimmed by 2 bases and 4 bases, with 11 bases remaining between them. Germline V gives CDR1 SNHLY, CDR2 FYNNEI. This CDR3 has 14 amino acids. CDR3 protein: CASSEIWGRTEAFF. As DNA, the CDR3 is TGTGCCAGCAGTGAAATTTGGGGCCGCACTGAAGCTTTCTTT.

The rearrangement uses TRBV28 and TRBJ1-1; D ambiguous. The CDR3 contains 16 residues. Trimming pared 6 bases from V and 4 bases from J, leaving 21 bases between. Germline V CDR1 and CDR2: MDHEN, SYDVKM. DNA of the CDR3: TGTGCCAGCAGACGACTCGGAGGAGGGAGATTCACTGAAGCTTTCTTT. It encodes CASRRLGGGRFTEAFF.

The rearrangement uses TRBV7-2 and TRBJ1-6; TRBD1 agrees at 11 bases. This CDR3 spans 13 amino acids. V was clipped by 6 bases and J by 12 bases; unmatched bases: 4. Germline CDR1 and CDR2: SGHTA and FQGNSA. The CDR3 nucleotides read TGTGCCAGCAGTTGGGACAGGGGGATACCCCTCCACTTT. Translation: CASSWDRGIPLHF.

CDR3 amino acids: CASSKDTEIPTYEQYV. CDR3 sequence (DNA): TGTGCCAGCAGCAAAGACACAGAGATTCCTACCTACGAGCAGTACGTC. The V and J genes are TRBV21-1 and TRBJ2-7; TRBD1 is taken as the D call from the table, unchecked against the DNA. TRBV21-1 is given as a pseudogene. The CDR3 length is 16 residues.

The rearrangement joins TRBV6-5 to TRBJ2-2; D remains ambiguous. This CDR3 contains 13 residues. The germline V gene encodes CDR1 MNHEY and CDR2 SVGAGI. V lost 5 bases and J lost 7, with 11 bases in between. The CDR3 reads CASSGHVGGELFF. CDR3 coding DNA: TGTGCCAGCAGTGGGCACGTTGGCGGGGAGCTGTTTTTT.

The chain joins TRBV7-9 to TRBJ2-3; 9 nucleotides line up with TRBD2. This CDR3 has 16 residues. V was clipped by 5 bases and J by 2 bases; unmatched bases: 8. CDR1 and CDR2 (germline): SEHNR, FQNEAQ (reference sequence). The CDR3 here is CASSPGTSTDTDTQYF. CDR3 in DNA: TGTGCCAGCAGCCCCGGGACTAGCACAGACACAGATACGCAGTATTTT.

This clone was picked up a small number of times. The rearrangement links TRBV27 to TRBJ2-1; a weak D match, TRBD2 (6 bases). Looked up from germline, CDR1 is MNHEY and CDR2 is SMNVEV (reference sequence). V was clipped by 5 bases and J by 15 bases, with 20 bases between them. This CDR3 has 13 amino acids. The CDR3 loop is CASSLVRGGLWFF. In DNA form, the CDR3 reads TGTGCCAGCAGTCTCGTGAGGGGAGGACTCTGGTTCTTC.